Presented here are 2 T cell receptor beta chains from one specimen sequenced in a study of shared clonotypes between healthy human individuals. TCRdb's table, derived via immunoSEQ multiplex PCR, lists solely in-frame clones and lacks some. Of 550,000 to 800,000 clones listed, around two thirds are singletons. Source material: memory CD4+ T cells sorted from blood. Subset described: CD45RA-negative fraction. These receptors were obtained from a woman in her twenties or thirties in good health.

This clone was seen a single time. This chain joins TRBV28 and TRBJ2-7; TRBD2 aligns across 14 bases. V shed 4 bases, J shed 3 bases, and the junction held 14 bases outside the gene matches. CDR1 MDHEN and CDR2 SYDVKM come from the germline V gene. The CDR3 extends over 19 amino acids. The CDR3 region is CASSSPGTAGLAGVYEQYF. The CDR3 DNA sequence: TGTGCCAGCAGTTCTCCCGGGACCGCGGGACTAGCGGGAGTCTACGAGCAGTACTTC.

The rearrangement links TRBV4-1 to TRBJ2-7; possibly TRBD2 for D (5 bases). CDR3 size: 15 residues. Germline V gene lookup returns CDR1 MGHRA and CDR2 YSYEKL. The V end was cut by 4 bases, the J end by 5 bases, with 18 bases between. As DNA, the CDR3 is TGCGCCAGCAGCCGACCGCTAGCTACGGTGAACGAGCAGTACTTC. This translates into CASSRPLATVNEQYF.